Shown below are 15 T cell receptor beta chains from a single sample sequenced in a study of T cells in Graves' hyperthyroidism and ophthalmopathy (dated by TCRdb to between 2017 and 2020). The library was prepared using multiplex PCR. The data were produced on an Illumina HiSeq 2000. The TCR beta CDR3 regions were amplified from the RNA transcripts. The TCR CDR3 was subjected to a first round of RT-PCR using the HTBI primer set and the Qiagen OneStep RT-PCR kit. Using fastp trimming at Q25 and MiXCR clonotype assembly, TCRdb reanalyzed the public sequencing data and kept in-frame beta chains. Every CDR3 protein is listed once, alongside the most common genes and DNA of its rows. This sample has more than 300,000 distinct CDR3 sequences in its table, and more than 11% of those were observed once. The ten largest clones represent approximately 11% of the sample. The sequencing sample was made of blood. These TCRs come from a woman aged 55-75 years with Graves' hyperthyroidism.

This clonotype was observed at least ten times. The rearrangement joins TRBV3-1 to TRBJ1-4; maybe TRBD1 (6 bases). Trimming cost V 0 bases and J 3 bases, with 20 bases left between them. CDR3 length: 19 amino acids. CDR1 and CDR2 from the germline V gene are LGHDT and YNNKEL (reference sequence). The CDR3 loop is CASSQDRREGGQSNEKLFF. The CDR3 DNA sequence: TGTGCCAGCAGCCAAGATCGACGAGAGGGGGGCCAATCTAATGAAAAACTGTTTTTT.

The chain couples TRBV5-6 to TRBJ1-1, with 9 positions matching TRBD1. CDR1 SGHDT and CDR2 YYEEEE come from the germline V gene. The CDR3 totals 15 residues. J gave up 3 bases and V 4 bases, and 7 bases lay outside the gene matches. The CDR3 DNA follows: TGTGCCAGCAGCCTGAACAGGGGGCTAGACACTGAAGCTTTCTTT. Amino acid sequence: CASSLNRGLDTEAFF. The full variable domain, in which reference TRBV5-6 and TRBJ1-1 provide the parts outside the CDR3, is DAGVTQSPTHLIKTRGQQVTLRCSPKSGHDTVSWYQQALGQGPQFIFQYYEEEERQRGNFPDRFSGHQFPNYSSELNVNALLLGDSALYLCASSLNRGLDTEAFFGQGTRLTVV.

V and J are TRBV10-3 and TRBJ1-3, with no clear D. CDR1 is ENHRY and CDR2 is SYGVKD in the germline V gene. V lost 0 bases to trimming and J lost 6 bases, with 3 bases between them. CDR3 size: 12 residues. CDR3 DNA sequence: TGTGCCATCAGTGAGTCGGTAAACACCATATATTTT. The encoded protein is CAISESVNTIYF.

At least ten counts were recorded for this clonotype. The chain carries TRBV30 and TRBJ1-2, with D tentatively TRBD1 (6 bases). CDR1 and CDR2 (germline): GTSNPN, SVGIG (reference sequence). The CDR3 spans 14 residues. The V end was cut by 4 bases, the J end by 6 bases, with 18 bases between. The CDR3 DNA reads as TGTGCCTGGACCATCGGACAGTTCCAGAATGGCTACACCTTC. Residues: CAWTIGQFQNGYTF.

This clonotype has more than one count but fewer than ten. A read error is possible here, since a much larger clone lies one base away. The chain is built from TRBV28 and TRBJ1-2; TRBD1 agrees at 9 bases. V trimming: 4 bases; J trimming: 10 bases; junction bases outside the gene matches: 22. The CDR3 consists of 18 residues. The germline CDR1 and CDR2 sequences are MDHEN and SYDVKM. The CDR3: CASSYTLSGQGLPDDYTF. Here the CDR3 DNA reads TGTGCCAGCAGTTATACCTTGTCGGGACAGGGACTTCCCGATGACTACACCTTC.

This clonotype was counted at least ten times. The chain recombines TRBV6-6 with TRBJ1-1, with D tentatively TRBD1 (6 bases). Germline CDR1 MNHNY, CDR2 SVGAGI (reference sequence). This CDR3 has 17 amino acids. V lost 0 bases, J lost 4 bases, and 18 bases lay in between. The chain's CDR3 is CASSYSIPGAPGTEAFF. In DNA, the CDR3 is TGTGCCAGCAGTTACTCGATTCCGGGGGCTCCAGGCACTGAAGCTTTCTTT.

This clonotype was detected many times. V usage is TRBV12-3 or TRBV12-4 and J usage is TRBJ2-7; tentative D call: TRBD1 (6 bases). The CDR3 is made up of 12 amino acids. Trimming stripped 4 bases from V and 6 bases from J, with 10 bases between. The CDR3 region has the DNA TGTGCCAGCAGTTCACAGGGTCGCGAGCAGTACTTC. Translating it yields CASSSQGREQYF.

The sample holds many counts of this clonotype. This chain joins TRBV4-1 and TRBJ2-1; 7 nucleotides line up with TRBD2. Looked up from germline, CDR1 is MGHRA and CDR2 is YSYEKL. The CDR3 consists of 14 residues. V dropped 4 bases and J dropped 10; count of bases not matched to a gene: 10. The CDR3 DNA follows: TGCGCCAGCAGCCGACTAGCACGCTTGGAAGAGCAGTTCTTC. Translation gives CASSRLARLEEQFF.

With respect to this clonotype: This could be a read error, since a much larger clone is one nucleotide away. The gene calls are TRBV28 and TRBJ2-3; no reliable D call. The CDR3 totals 11 residues. Germline V lookup: CDR1 MDHEN, CDR2 SYDVKM. Trimming stripped 5 bases from V and 8 bases from J, with 8 bases between. The CDR3 region is CASSQESTQYF. The CDR3 DNA sequence: TGTGCCAGCAGTCAAGAAAGTACGCAGTATTTT.

This clonotype occurred many times. The V and J genes are TRBV27 and TRBJ2-7; possible D gene TRBD2, 6 bases. The V gene lost 9 bases and the J gene lost 9 bases, with 15 bases spanning the gap. This CDR3 has 11 amino acids. Per germline, CDR1 MNHEY and CDR2 SMNVEV (reference sequence). CDR3 residues: CASLGWRGQYF. CDR3 bases: TGTGCCAGTTTAGGTTGGAGGGGGCAGTACTTC.

At least ten counts were recorded for this clonotype. This chain's CDR3 is CASSTGLAGAGEQFF. CDR3 nucleotide sequence: TGTGCCAGCAGCACAGGACTAGCGGGAGCTGGTGAGCAGTTCTTC. The chain carries TRBV7-2 and TRBJ2-1; 13 nucleotides match TRBD2. Germline trimming cut 5 bases from V and 9 bases from J; bases unmatched to any gene: 7. The CDR3 sequence is 15 residues long. Looked up from germline, CDR1 is SGHTA and CDR2 is FQGNSA.

This clonotype was seen a handful of times. Because the CDR3 is missing its conserved closing phenylalanine or tryptophan, this is likely a read error. The chain links TRBV11-2 to TRBJ1-2; D gene unclear. The CDR3 covers 16 residues. Trimming pared 0 bases from V and 4 bases from J, leaving 15 bases between. The germline CDR1 and CDR2 sequences are SGHAT and FQNNGV. DNA of the CDR3: TGTGCCAGCAGCTTAGAACTCAGGAGAAGGAGCTATGGCTACACCCTC. Protein product: CASSLELRRRSYGYTL.

The V and J genes are TRBV7-2 and TRBJ2-2; maybe TRBD2 (6 bases). Germline V gene sequence: CDR1 SGHTA, CDR2 FQGNSA. Trimming left V 4 bases short and J 0 bases short, with 9 bases between. This CDR3 spans 15 amino acids. The CDR3 DNA follows: TGTGCCAGCAGCTCTGGCGGGGCGAACACCGGGGAGCTGTTTTTT. The encoded protein is CASSSGGANTGELFF.

CDR3 region: CSARERPGEKLFF. The CDR3, as DNA: TGCAGCGCCAGGGAACGGCCAGGTGAAAAACTGTTTTTT. V gene TRBV29-1 combines with J gene TRBJ1-4; D perhaps matches TRBD1 (5 bases). The CDR3 contains 13 residues. Deletions cut 7 bases from V and 7 bases from J, with 16 bases between. The germline V gene encodes CDR1 SQVTM and CDR2 ANQGSEA. The whole variable domain, filled in from reference TRBV29-1 and TRBJ1-4, reads SAVISQKPSRDICQRGTSLTIQCQVDSQVTMMFWYRQQPGQSLTLIATANQGSEATYESGFVIDKFPISRPNLTFSTLTVSNMSPEDSSIYLCSARERPGEKLFFGSGTQLSVL.

This clonotype was counted only a few times. The chain joins TRBV10-2 to TRBJ1-1; tentatively, D is TRBD1 (5 bases). Germline CDR1 and CDR2: WSHSY and SAAADI. This CDR3 has 13 amino acids. Trimming shortened V by 5 bases and J by 3 bases, and 10 bases separated the two germline ends. The DNA of the CDR3 is TGCGCCAGCAGTTCAGTGGGGCACACTGAAGCTTTCTTT. Translating it yields CASSSVGHTEAFF.